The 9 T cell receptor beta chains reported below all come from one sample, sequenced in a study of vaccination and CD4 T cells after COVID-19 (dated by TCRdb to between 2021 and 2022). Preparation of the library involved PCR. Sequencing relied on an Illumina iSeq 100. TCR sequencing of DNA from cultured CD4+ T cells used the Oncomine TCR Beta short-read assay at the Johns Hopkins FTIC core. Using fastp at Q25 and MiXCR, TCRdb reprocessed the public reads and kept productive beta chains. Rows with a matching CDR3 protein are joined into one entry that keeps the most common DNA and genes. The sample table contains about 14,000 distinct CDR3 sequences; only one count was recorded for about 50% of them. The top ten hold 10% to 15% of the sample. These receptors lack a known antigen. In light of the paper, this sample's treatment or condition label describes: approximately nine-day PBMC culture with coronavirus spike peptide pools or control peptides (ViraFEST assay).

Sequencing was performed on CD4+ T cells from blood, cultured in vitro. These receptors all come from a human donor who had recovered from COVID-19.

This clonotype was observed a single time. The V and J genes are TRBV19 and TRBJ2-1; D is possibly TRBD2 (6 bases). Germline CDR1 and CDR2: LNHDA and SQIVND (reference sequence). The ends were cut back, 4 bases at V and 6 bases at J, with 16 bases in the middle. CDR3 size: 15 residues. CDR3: CASSTPVAAANEQFF. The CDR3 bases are TGTGCCAGTAGTACCCCGGTAGCGGCGGCCAATGAGCAGTTCTTC.

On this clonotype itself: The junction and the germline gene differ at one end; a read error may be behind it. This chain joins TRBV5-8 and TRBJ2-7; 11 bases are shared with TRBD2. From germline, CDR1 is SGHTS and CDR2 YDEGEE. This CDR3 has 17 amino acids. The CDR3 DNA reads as TGTGCCAGCAGCCGTGAAACCGGGACTAGCGGCTCCCACGAGCAGTACTTC. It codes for CASSRETGTSGSHEQYF.

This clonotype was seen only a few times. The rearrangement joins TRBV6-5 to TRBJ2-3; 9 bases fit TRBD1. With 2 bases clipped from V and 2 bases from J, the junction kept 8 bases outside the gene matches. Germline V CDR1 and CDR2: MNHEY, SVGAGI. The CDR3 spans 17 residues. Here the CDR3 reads CASSYGQGIAVTDTQYF. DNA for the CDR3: TGTGCCAGCAGTTACGGACAGGGGATCGCTGTCACAGATACGCAGTATTTT.

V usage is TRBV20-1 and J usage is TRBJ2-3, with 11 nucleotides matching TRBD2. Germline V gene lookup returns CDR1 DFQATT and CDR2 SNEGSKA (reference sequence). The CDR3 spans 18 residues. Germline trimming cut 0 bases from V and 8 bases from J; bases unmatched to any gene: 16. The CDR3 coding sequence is TGCAGTGCTAGAGATCCCTCCGGGACTAGCGGCCCCACGGGTACGCAGTATTTT. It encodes CSARDPSGTSGPTGTQYF.

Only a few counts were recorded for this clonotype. CDR3 sequence (DNA): TGTGCCAGCGAGCAGAGGGGACAGGCCGATCAGCCCCAGCATTTT. This encodes CASEQRGQADQPQHF. The V call is TRBV21-1, the J call TRBJ1-5; the table's D call TRBD1 went unverified against the DNA. TRBV21-1 is shown as a pseudogene. This CDR3 region has 15 residues.

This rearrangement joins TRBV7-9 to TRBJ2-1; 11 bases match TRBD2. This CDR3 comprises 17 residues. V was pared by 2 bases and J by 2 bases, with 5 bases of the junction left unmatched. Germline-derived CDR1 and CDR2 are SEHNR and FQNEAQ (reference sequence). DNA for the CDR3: TGTGCCAGCAGCTTAAGGCTAGCGGGAGGCCCCTACAATGAGCAGTTCTTC. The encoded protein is CASSLRLAGGPYNEQFF.

The CDR3, as DNA: TGCAGTGTGGCTAGCGGGAGGGCCGAGGGCTACGAGCAGTACTTC. Translation gives CSVASGRAEGYEQYF. The chain employs TRBV20-1 and TRBJ2-7; the match to TRBD2 covers 12 bases. The V and J ends lost 7 bases and 3 bases, in that order; junction bases with no gene match: 10. CDR1 and CDR2 (germline): DFQATT, SNEGSKA (reference sequence). This CDR3 has 15 amino acids.

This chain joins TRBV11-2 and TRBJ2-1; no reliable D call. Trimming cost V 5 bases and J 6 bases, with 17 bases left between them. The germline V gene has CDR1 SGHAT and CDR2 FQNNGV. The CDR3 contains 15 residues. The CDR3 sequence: CASSRQPARFNEQFF. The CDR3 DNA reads TGTGCCAGCAGCCGTCAGCCGGCCCGATTCAATGAGCAGTTCTTC.

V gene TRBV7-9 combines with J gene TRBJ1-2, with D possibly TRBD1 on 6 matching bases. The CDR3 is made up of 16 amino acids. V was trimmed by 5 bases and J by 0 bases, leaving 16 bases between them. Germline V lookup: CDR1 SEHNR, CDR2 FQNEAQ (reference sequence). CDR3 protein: CASSPLGQRANYGYTF. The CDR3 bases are TGTGCCAGCAGCCCCCTTGGACAGCGAGCTAACTATGGCTACACCTTC.